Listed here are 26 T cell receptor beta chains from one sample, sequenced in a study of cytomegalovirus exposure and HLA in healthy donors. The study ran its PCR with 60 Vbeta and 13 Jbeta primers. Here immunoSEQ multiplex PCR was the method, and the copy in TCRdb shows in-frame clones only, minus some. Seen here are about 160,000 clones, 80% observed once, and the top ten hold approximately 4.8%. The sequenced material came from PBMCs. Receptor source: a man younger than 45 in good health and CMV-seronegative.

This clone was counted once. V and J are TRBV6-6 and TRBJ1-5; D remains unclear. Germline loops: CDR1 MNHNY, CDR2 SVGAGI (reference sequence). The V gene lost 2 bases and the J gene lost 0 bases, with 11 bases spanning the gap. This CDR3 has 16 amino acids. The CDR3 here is CASSYLPGLSNQPQHF. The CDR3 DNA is TGTGCCAGCAGTTACCTCCCGGGTCTTAGCAATCAGCCCCAGCATTTT.

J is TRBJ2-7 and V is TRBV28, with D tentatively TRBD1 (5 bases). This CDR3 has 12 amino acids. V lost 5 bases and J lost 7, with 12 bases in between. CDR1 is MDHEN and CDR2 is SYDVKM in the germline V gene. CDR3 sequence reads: CASSLLQGEQYF. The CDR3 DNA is TGTGCCAGCAGTCTCCTTCAGGGAGAGCAGTACTTC. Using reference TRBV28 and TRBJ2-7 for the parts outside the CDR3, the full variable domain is DVKVTQSSRYLVKRTGEKVFLECVQDMDHENMFWYRQDPGLGLRLIYFSYDVKMKEKGDIPEGYSVSREKKERFSLILESASTNQTSMYLCASSLLQGEQYFGPGTRLTVT.

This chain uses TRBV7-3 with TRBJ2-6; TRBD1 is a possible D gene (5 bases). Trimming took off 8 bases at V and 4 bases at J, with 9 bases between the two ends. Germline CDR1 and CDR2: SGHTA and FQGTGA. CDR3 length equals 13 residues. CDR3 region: CASAKGGANVLTF. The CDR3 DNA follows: TGTGCCAGCGCCAAGGGGGGGGCCAACGTCCTGACTTTC. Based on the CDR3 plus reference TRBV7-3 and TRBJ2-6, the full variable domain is GAGVSQTPSNKVTEKGKYVELRCDPISGHTALYWYRQSLGQGPEFLIYFQGTGAADDSGLPNDRFFAVRPEGSVSTLKIQRTERGDSAVYLCASAKGGANVLTFGAGSRLTVL.

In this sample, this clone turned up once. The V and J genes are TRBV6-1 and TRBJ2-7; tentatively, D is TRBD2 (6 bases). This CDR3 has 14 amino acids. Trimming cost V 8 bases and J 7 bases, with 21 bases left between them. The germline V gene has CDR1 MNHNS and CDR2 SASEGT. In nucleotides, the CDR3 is TGTGCCAGCTTCAGGGACTTAGACGGTAGGGAGCAGTACTTC. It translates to CASFRDLDGREQYF.

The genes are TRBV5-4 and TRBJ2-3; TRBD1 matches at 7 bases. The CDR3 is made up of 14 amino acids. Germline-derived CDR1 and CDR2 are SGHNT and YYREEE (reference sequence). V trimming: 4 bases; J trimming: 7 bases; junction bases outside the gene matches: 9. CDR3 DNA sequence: TGTGCCAGCAGCGTGACAGGGTCCCCCCATACGCAGTATTTT. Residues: CASSVTGSPHTQYF.

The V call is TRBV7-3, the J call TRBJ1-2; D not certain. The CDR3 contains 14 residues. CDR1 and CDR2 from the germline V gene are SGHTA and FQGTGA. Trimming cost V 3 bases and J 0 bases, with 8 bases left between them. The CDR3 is CASSFEVTNYGYTF. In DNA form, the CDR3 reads TGTGCCAGCAGCTTCGAGGTTACTAACTATGGCTACACCTTC.

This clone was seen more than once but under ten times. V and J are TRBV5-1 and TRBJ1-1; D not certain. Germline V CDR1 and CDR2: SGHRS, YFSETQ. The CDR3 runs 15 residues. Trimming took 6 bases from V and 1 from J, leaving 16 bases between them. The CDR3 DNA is TGCGCCAGCACTAATAAAGCTAGCTCGAACACTGAAGCTTTCTTT. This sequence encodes CASTNKASSNTEAFF. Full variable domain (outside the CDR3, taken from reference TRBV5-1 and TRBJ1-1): KAGVTQTPRYLIKTRGQQVTLSCSPISGHRSVSWYQQTPGQGLQFLFEYFSETQRNKGNFPGRFSGRQFSNSRSEMNVSTLELGDSALYLCASTNKASSNTEAFFGQGTRLTVV.

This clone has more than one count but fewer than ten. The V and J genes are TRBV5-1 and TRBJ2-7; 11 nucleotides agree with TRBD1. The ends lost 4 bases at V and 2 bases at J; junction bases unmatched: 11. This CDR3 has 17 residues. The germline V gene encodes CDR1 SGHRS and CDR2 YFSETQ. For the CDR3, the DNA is TGCGCCAGCAGCCTTAGGGGACAGGGGGGGATACCCTACGAGCAGTACTTC. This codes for CASSLRGQGGIPYEQYF.

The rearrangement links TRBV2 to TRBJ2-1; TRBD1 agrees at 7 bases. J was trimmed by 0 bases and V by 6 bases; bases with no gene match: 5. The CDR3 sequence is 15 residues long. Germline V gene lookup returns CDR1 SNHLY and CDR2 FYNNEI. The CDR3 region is CASRGDRVSYNEQFF. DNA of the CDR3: TGTGCCAGCAGGGGCGACAGGGTCTCCTACAATGAGCAGTTCTTC. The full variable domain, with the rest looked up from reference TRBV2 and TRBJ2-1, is EPEVTQTPSHQVTQMGQEVILRCVPISNHLYFYWYRQILGQKVEFLVSFYNNEISEKSEIFDDQFSVERPDGSNFTLKIRSTKLEDSAMYFCASRGDRVSYNEQFFGPGTRLTVL.

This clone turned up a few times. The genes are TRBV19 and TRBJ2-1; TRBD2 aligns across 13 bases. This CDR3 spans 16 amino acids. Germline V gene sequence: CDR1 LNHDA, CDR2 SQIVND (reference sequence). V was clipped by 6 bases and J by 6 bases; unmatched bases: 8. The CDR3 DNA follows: TGTGCCAGTAGAAGGACTAGCGGGGGCTATGGCAATGAGCAGTTCTTC. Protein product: CASRRTSGGYGNEQFF.

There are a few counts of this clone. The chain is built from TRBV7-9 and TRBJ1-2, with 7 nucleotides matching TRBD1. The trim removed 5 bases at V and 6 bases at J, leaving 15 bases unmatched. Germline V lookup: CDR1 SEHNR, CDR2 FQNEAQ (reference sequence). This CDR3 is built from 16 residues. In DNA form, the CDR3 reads TGTGCCAGCAGCCTCACGGGACAGTCCCTAAAGGATGGCTACACCTTC. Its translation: CASSLTGQSLKDGYTF.

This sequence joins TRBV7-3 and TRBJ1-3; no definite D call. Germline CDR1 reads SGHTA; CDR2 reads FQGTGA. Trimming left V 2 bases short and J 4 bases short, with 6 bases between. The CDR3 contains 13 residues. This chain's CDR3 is CASSLEAGNTIYF. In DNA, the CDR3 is TGTGCCAGCAGCTTAGAGGCGGGAAACACCATATATTTT.

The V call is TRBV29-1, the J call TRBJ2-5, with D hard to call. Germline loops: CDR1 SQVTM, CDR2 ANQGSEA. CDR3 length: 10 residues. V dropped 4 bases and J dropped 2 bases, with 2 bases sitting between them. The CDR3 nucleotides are TGCAGCGTTGTACAAGAGACCCAGTACTTC. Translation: CSVVQETQYF.

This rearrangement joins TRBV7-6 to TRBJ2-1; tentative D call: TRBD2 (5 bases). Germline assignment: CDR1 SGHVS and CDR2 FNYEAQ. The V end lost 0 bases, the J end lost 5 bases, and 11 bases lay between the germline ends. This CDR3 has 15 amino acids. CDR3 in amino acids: CASSLALGGNNEQFF. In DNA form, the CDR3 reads TGTGCCAGCAGCTTAGCGCTCGGAGGTAACAATGAGCAGTTCTTC.

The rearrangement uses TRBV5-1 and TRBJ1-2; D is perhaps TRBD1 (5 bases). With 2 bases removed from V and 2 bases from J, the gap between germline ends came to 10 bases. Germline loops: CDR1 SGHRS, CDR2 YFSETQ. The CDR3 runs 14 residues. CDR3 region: CASSFGGWNYGYTF. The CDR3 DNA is TGCGCCAGCAGCTTCGGGGGATGGAACTATGGCTACACCTTC.

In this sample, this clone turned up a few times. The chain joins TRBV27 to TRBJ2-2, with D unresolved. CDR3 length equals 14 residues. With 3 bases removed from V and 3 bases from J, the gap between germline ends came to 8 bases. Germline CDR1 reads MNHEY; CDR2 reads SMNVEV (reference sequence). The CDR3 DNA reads TGTGCCAGCAGTTTCGCCACGGACACCGGGGAGCTGTTTTTT. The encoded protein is CASSFATDTGELFF.

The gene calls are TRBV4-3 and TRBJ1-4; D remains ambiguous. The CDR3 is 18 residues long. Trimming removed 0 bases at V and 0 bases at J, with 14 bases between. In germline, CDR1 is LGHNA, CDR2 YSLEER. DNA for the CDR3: TGCGCCAGCAGCCAAGATTCCGGGAGGACTGCAACTAATGAAAAACTGTTTTTT. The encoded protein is CASSQDSGRTATNEKLFF.

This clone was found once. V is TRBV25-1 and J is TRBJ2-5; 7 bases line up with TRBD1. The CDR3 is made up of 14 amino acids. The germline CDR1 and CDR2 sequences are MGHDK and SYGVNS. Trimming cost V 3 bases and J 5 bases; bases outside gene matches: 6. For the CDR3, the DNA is TGTGCCAGCAGTGAGAGGGGGCTACGGGAGACCCAGTACTTC. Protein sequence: CASSERGLRETQYF.

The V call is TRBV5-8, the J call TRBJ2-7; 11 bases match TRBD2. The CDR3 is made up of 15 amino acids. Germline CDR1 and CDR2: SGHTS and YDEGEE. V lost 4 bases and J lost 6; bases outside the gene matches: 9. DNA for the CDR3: TGTGCCAGCAGCCTGCGACTAGCGGGAAGTGGCGAGCAGTACTTC. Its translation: CASSLRLAGSGEQYF.

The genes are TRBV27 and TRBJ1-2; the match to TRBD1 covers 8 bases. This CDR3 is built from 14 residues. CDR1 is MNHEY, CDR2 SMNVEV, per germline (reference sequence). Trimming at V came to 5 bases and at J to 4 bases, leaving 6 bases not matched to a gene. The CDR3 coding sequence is TGTGCCAGCAGTACCGGGACAGGCGTCTATGGCTACACCTTC. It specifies CASSTGTGVYGYTF.

As DNA, the CDR3 is TGTGCCAGCAGCCCTCCGGGGAAGGTCCGTCTCGAGCAGTACTTC. This sequence encodes CASSPPGKVRLEQYF. The chain uses TRBV7-2 and TRBJ2-7; D possibly corresponds to TRBD2 (5 bases). This CDR3 is built from 15 residues. V was shortened by 5 bases and J by 6 bases, with 20 bases between the two germline ends. From germline, CDR1 is SGHTA and CDR2 FQGNSA.

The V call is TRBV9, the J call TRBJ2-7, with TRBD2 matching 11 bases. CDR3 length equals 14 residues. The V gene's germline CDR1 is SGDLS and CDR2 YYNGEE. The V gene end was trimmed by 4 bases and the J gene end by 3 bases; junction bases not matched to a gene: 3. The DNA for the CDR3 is TGTGCCAGCAGCCCAGGGACTAGCGGCTACGAGCAGTACTTC. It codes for CASSPGTSGYEQYF. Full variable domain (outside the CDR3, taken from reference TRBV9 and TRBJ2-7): DSGVTQTPKHLITATGQRVTLRCSPRSGDLSVYWYQQSLDQGLQFLIQYYNGEERAKGNILERFSAQQFPDLHSELNLSSLELGDSALYFCASSPGTSGYEQYFGPGTRLTVT.

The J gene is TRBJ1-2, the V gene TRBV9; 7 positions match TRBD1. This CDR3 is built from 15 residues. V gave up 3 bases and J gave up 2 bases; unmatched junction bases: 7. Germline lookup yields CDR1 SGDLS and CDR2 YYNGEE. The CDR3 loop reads CASSDRRGKNYGYTF. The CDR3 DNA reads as TGTGCCAGCAGCGATCGCAGGGGGAAAAACTATGGCTACACCTTC.

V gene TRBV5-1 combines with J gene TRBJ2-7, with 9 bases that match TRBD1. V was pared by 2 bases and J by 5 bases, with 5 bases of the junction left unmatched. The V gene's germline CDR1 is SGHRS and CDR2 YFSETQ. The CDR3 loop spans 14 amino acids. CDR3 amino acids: CASSFNRDRDEQYF. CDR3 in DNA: TGCGCCAGCAGCTTTAACCGGGACAGGGACGAGCAGTACTTC.

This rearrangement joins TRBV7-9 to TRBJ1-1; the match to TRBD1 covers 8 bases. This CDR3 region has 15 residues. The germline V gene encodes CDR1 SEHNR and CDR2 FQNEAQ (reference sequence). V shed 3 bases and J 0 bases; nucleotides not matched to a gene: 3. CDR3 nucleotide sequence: TGTGCCAGCAGCTTCTGGACAGGGATGAACACTGAAGCTTTCTTT. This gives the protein CASSFWTGMNTEAFF.

The CDR3 DNA reads TGTGCCAGCAGCCAGGGCAGACATACGCAGTATTTT. Translating it yields CASSQGRHTQYF. V is TRBV5-4 and J is TRBJ2-3; TRBD1 is a possible D gene (5 bases). The CDR3 spans 12 residues. V lost 4 bases and J 7 bases, leaving 10 bases between the germline ends. Germline CDR1 reads SGHNT; CDR2 reads YYREEE (reference sequence).